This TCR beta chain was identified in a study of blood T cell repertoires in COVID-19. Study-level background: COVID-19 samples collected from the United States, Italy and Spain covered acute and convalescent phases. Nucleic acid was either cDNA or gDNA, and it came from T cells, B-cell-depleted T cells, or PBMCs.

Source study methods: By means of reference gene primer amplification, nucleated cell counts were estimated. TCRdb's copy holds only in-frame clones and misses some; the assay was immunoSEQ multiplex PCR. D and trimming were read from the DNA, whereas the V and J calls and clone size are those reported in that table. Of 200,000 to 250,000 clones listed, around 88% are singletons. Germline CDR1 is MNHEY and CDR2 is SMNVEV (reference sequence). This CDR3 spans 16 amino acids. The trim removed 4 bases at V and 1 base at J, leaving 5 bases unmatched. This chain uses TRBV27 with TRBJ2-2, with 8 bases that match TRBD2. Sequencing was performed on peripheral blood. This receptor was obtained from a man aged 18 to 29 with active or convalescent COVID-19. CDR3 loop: CASSSPGLENTGELFF. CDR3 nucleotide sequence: TGTGCCAGCAGTTCCCCGGGACTAGAGAACACCGGGGAGCTGTTTTTT.